The 20 T cell receptor beta chains listed next were all sequenced from one sample in a study of CD8+ T cells in alopecia areata. This sample's treatment: oral pan-JAK inhibitor, 5-10 mg twice daily. The sequencing template was cDNA reverse transcribed from extracted RNA. The data were produced by immunoSEQ multiplex PCR, yet TCRdb's version contains in-frame clones alone and is incomplete. The sample consists of about 190,000 clones, roughly 70% of them appearing once. The input for sequencing was CD4+ T cells sorted from blood, taken around week 50, from a patient treated with tofacitinib. The receptors derive from a human donor with alopecia areata.

Notes on this clone: The conserved final phenylalanine or tryptophan is absent from the CDR3, which likely points to a read error. The DNA is left out, because the CDR3 cannot be placed on it with certainty; the CDR3 is given as TCRdb lists it. V usage is TRBV23-1 and J usage is TRBJ2-3; TRBD2 was called by the table and not checked on the DNA. TRBV23-1 is an ORF, with its function uncertain. The CDR3 extends over 11 residues, inclusive of both ends. The CDR3 loop reads CASSQTKNYCR.

The genes are TRBV4-3 and TRBJ1-1, with D possibly TRBD1 on 5 matching bases. Germline-derived CDR1 and CDR2 are LGHNA and YSLEER. V shed 0 bases and J shed 10 bases, with 15 bases lying between them. The CDR3 spans 14 residues. The chain's CDR3 is CASSQDGDPPGAFF. CDR3 coding DNA: TGCGCCAGCAGCCAAGATGGGGACCCCCCGGGAGCTTTCTTT.

V and J are TRBV4-1 and TRBJ1-5; no firm D call. The germline V gene has CDR1 MGHRA and CDR2 YSYEKL. Trimming took off 0 bases at V and 4 bases at J, with 4 bases between the two ends. There are 13 residues in the CDR3. Written as DNA, the CDR3 is TGCGCCAGCAGCCAAGATTTAAATCAGCCCCAGCATTTT. Translating gives CASSQDLNQPQHF.

The chain couples TRBV29-1 to TRBJ1-1, with D possibly matching TRBD1 (6 bases). With 7 bases removed from V and 4 bases from J, the gap between germline ends came to 13 bases. The CDR3 spans 12 residues. Germline V lookup: CDR1 SQVTM, CDR2 ANQGSEA. The DNA for the CDR3 is TGCAGCGGGAGGAGGGGGAGCACTGAAGCTTTCTTT. Encoded protein: CSGRRGSTEAFF.

Remarks on this clone: The identical CDR3 is also encoded by other nucleotide sequences in the sample. The rearrangement uses TRBV29-1 and TRBJ1-5; D gene ambiguous. CDR3 length: 12 amino acids. The V end lost 4 bases, the J end lost 3 bases, and 7 bases lay between the germline ends. Germline V gene sequence: CDR1 SQVTM, CDR2 ANQGSEA. The CDR3 sequence is CSVGGNNQPQHF. The CDR3 coding sequence is TGCAGCGTTGGTGGGAACAATCAGCCCCAGCATTTT.

The chain links TRBV29-1 to TRBJ1-1; the match to TRBD1 covers 12 bases. J lost 0 bases, V lost 7 bases, and 9 bases had no gene match. Germline-derived CDR1 and CDR2 are SQVTM and ANQGSEA. The CDR3 runs to 16 residues. The CDR3 sequence is CSALRDRGLLNTEAFF. The CDR3, as DNA: TGCAGCGCCCTGAGGGACAGGGGGCTTCTGAACACTGAAGCTTTCTTT.

This chain connects TRBV29-1 to TRBJ1-1; D might be TRBD1 (5 bases). V was cut by 8 bases and J by 1 base, with 23 bases left in between. The CDR3 has 16 residues. From germline, CDR1 is SQVTM and CDR2 ANQGSEA. The CDR3 region is CSHPGRDEGRNTEAFF. The CDR3 DNA reads TGCAGCCACCCCGGCAGGGATGAGGGACGGAACACTGAAGCTTTCTTT.

The sample holds a few counts of this clone. The V and J genes are TRBV25-1 and TRBJ2-7; 8 bases map to TRBD1. Germline loops: CDR1 MGHDK, CDR2 SYGVNS. V shed 8 bases, J shed 3 bases, and the junction held 3 bases outside the gene matches. This CDR3 region has 12 residues. CDR3 nucleotides: TGTGCCAGCGCCGGACAGGGCTACGAGCAGTACTTC. Translated, it gives CASAGQGYEQYF.

The rearrangement uses TRBV30 and TRBJ1-2; a weak D match, TRBD1 (5 bases). The ends were cut back, 3 bases at V and 8 bases at J, with 13 bases in the middle. The germline CDR1 and CDR2 sequences are GTSNPN and SVGIG (reference sequence). This CDR3 is 12 amino acids long. CDR3 coding DNA: TGTGCCTGGAGGGGGGTCCCCGGCGGCTACACCTTC. Protein: CAWRGVPGGYTF.

The chain recombines TRBV9 with TRBJ1-5; D not certain. This CDR3 has 13 amino acids. Germline V CDR1 and CDR2: SGDLS, YYNGEE. Trimming took off 4 bases at V and 0 bases at J, with 5 bases between the two ends. CDR3 protein: CASSLYSNQPQHF. CDR3 coding DNA: TGTGCCAGCAGCCTCTATAGCAATCAGCCCCAGCATTTT.

There are a few counts of this clone. This specimen includes other DNA sequences encoding the same CDR3. CDR3 amino acids: CASSLDRITGELFF. In nucleotides, the CDR3 is TGCGCCAGCAGCTTGGACAGGATCACCGGGGAGCTGTTTTTT. The chain employs TRBV5-1 and TRBJ2-2; the D gene is possibly TRBD1 (5 bases). The CDR3 contains 14 residues. In germline, CDR1 is SGHRS, CDR2 YFSETQ. Trimming shortened V by 0 bases and J by 4 bases, and 7 bases separated the two germline ends.

V usage is TRBV27 and J usage is TRBJ1-1; D is uncertain. CDR3 size: 13 residues. Per germline, CDR1 MNHEY and CDR2 SMNVEV (reference sequence). V lost 4 bases to trimming and J lost 5 bases, with 11 bases between them. Here the CDR3 reads CASSWLVGTEAFF. In nucleotides, the CDR3 is TGTGCCAGCAGTTGGCTAGTAGGGACTGAAGCTTTCTTT.

This clone was counted many times. The V call is TRBV5-6, the J call TRBJ2-7; D call uncertain. The CDR3 is made up of 16 amino acids. Germline V gives CDR1 SGHDT, CDR2 YYEEEE. The V and J ends lost 5 bases and 2 bases respectively, with 20 bases between them. CDR3 DNA sequence: TGTGCCAGCAGTAGCCGGGTCCCACAGTCCACCTACGAGCAGTACTTC. Its translation: CASSSRVPQSTYEQYF.

The chain carries TRBV27 and TRBJ2-2; no firm D call. Germline-derived CDR1 and CDR2 are MNHEY and SMNVEV (reference sequence). Trimming removed 6 bases from V and 1 base from J, with 12 bases in between. The CDR3 has 15 amino acids. The CDR3 loop is CASRPQALNTGELFF. DNA of the CDR3: TGTGCCAGCAGGCCCCAGGCCCTGAACACCGGGGAGCTGTTTTTT.

This chain joins TRBV15 and TRBJ1-5; maybe TRBD1 (5 bases). The length of the CDR3 is 16 residues. Germline lookup yields CDR1 LNHNV and CDR2 YYDKDF (reference sequence). Trimming cost V 1 base and J 2 bases, with 12 bases left between them. DNA of the CDR3: TGTGCCACCAGCAGAGCCCTTACAGGAGGCAATCAGCCCCAGCATTTT. Protein sequence: CATSRALTGGNQPQHF.

This clone was counted once. The chain links TRBV11-2 to TRBJ2-5; TRBD2 aligns across 9 bases. CDR3 size: 18 residues. V dropped 1 base and J dropped 2; count of bases not matched to a gene: 11. CDR1 and CDR2 (germline): SGHAT, FQNNGV. CDR3 DNA: TGTGCCAGCAGCTTAGTGCGATTAGCGGGGGTGTTACAAGAGACCCAGTACTTC. Encoded protein: CASSLVRLAGVLQETQYF.

This chain links TRBV29-1 with TRBJ1-4; TRBD1 matches 7 bases. The CDR3 spans 14 residues. The junction had 11 bases not matched to a gene; V was cut back by 3 bases and J by 10 bases. Germline CDR1 is SQVTM and CDR2 is ANQGSEA. The CDR3 is CSVEPRQGAGKLFF. The DNA for the CDR3 is TGCAGCGTTGAGCCCCGACAGGGTGCTGGAAAACTGTTTTTT.

This clone was detected only a few times. Here the CDR3 reads CASSNNLRGRGQFF. CDR3 DNA: TGTGCCAGTAGTAATAATCTCAGGGGCAGGGGGCAGTTCTTC. The chain employs TRBV19 and TRBJ2-1; tentative D call: TRBD1 (6 bases). The CDR3 is 14 residues long. Trimming took off 4 bases at V and 12 bases at J, with 19 bases between the two ends. Germline CDR1 is LNHDA and CDR2 is SQIVND (reference sequence).

The chain couples TRBV11-2 to TRBJ2-6; 9 nucleotides agree with TRBD1. CDR1 is SGHAT, CDR2 FQNNGV, per germline. The CDR3 runs 17 residues. The ends lost 4 bases at V and 0 bases at J; junction bases unmatched: 4. The CDR3 reads CASSSRDRVSGANVLTF. The CDR3 DNA reads as TGTGCCAGCAGCTCCCGGGACAGGGTCTCTGGGGCCAACGTCCTGACTTTC.

The chain couples TRBV5-1 to TRBJ2-6; 8 positions match TRBD1. With V trimmed by 2 bases and J by 0 bases, 7 bases remained unmatched. The CDR3 is 18 residues long. CDR1 is SGHRS, CDR2 YFSETQ, per germline. The CDR3 nucleotides are TGCGCCAGCAGCTTAACAGGGGGACTGAGCTCTGGGGCCAACGTCCTGACTTTC. This encodes CASSLTGGLSSGANVLTF.